Shown below are 32 T cell receptor beta chains from a single sample sequenced in a study of blood T cell repertoires in COVID-19. Libraries were prepared by immunoSEQ multiplex PCR; TCRdb keeps only in-frame clonotypes and omits some of them. The table lists about 200,000 clones, approximately 80% of them singletons, with approximately 0.9% in the top ten. Specimen: peripheral blood. Receptor source: a man aged 60 to 75 with COVID-19, enrolled during active disease.

The rearrangement links TRBV3-1 (or the pseudogene TRBV3-2) to TRBJ2-5; maybe TRBD2 (6 bases). Germline CDR1 and CDR2: LGHDT and YNNKEL (reference sequence). Trimming pared 4 bases from V and 0 bases from J, leaving 9 bases between. The CDR3 runs to 14 residues. The CDR3 here is CASSRWDYQETQYF. In nucleotides, the CDR3 is TGTGCCAGCAGCCGGTGGGACTACCAAGAGACCCAGTACTTC.

CDR3 in amino acids: CAWSADMTAGGKLFF. As DNA, the CDR3 is TGTGCCTGGAGTGCAGATATGACAGCCGGTGGGAAACTGTTTTTT. The genes are TRBV30 and TRBJ1-4; D perhaps matches TRBD1 (5 bases). Trimming took 1 base from V and 11 from J, leaving 20 bases between them. Germline V gene lookup returns CDR1 GTSNPN and CDR2 SVGIG (reference sequence). The CDR3 consists of 15 residues.

The rearrangement uses TRBV6-5 and TRBJ2-7; D might be TRBD2 (6 bases). V lost 5 bases and J 1 base, leaving 9 bases between the germline ends. The CDR3 loop spans 13 amino acids. CDR1 is MNHEY, CDR2 SVGAGI, per germline. As DNA, the CDR3 is TGTGCCAGCAGTCCCCGGGAGTCCTACGAGCAGTACTTC. This translates into CASSPRESYEQYF.

The chain links TRBV28 to TRBJ2-1; 7 nucleotides align to TRBD2. Germline values: CDR1 MDHEN, CDR2 SYDVKM. V trimming: 7 bases; J trimming: 1 base; junction bases outside the gene matches: 7. The CDR3 contains 15 residues. The CDR3, as DNA: TGTGCCAGCATCTCTCCCGGGAGGTCCTACAATGAGCAGTTCTTC. It yields the protein CASISPGRSYNEQFF.

The V call is TRBV7-2, the J call TRBJ2-3; 8 bases are shared with TRBD2. CDR1 and CDR2 (germline): SGHTA, FQGNSA. The CDR3 is 16 residues long. V dropped 5 bases and J dropped 5; count of bases not matched to a gene: 12. The CDR3 here is CASSLRAGGLLDTQYF. In DNA form, the CDR3 reads TGTGCCAGCAGCCTACGGGCGGGAGGATTATTAGATACGCAGTATTTT. Full variable domain (missing parts from reference TRBV7-2 and TRBJ2-3): GAGVSQSPSNKVTEKGKDVELRCDPISGHTALYWYRQSLGQGLEFLIYFQGNSAPDKSGLPSDRFSAERTGGSVSTLTIQRTQQEDSAVYLCASSLRAGGLLDTQYFGPGTRLTVL.

This clone has a handful of counts. The chain is built from TRBV6-5 and TRBJ2-2, with a possible D match to TRBD1 (5 bases). V was cut by 7 bases and J by 4 bases, with 10 bases left in between. Germline-derived CDR1 and CDR2 are MNHEY and SVGAGI. CDR3 size: 13 residues. CDR3 coding DNA: TGTGCCAGCACCAGGGTAGGCACCGGGGAGCTGTTTTTT. Translating it yields CASTRVGTGELFF.

The rearrangement links TRBV4-2 to TRBJ1-2, with D possibly matching TRBD1 (5 bases). The CDR3 is made up of 15 amino acids. Trimming left V 0 bases short and J 7 bases short, with 15 bases between. CDR1 and CDR2 from the germline V gene are LGHNA and YNFKEQ. Written as DNA, the CDR3 is TGTGCCAGCAGCCAAGAATCCAGGGAGGGAGTTGGCTACACCTTC. This gives the protein CASSQESREGVGYTF.

This chain connects TRBV7-9 to TRBJ1-2, with D unclear. Germline assignment: CDR1 SEHNR and CDR2 FQNEAQ (reference sequence). Trimming took 3 bases from V and 6 from J, leaving 11 bases between them. The CDR3 covers 13 residues. CDR3 sequence: CASSLYTDHGYTF. The CDR3 DNA reads as TGTGCCAGCAGCTTGTATACAGACCATGGCTACACCTTC.

V is TRBV9 and J is TRBJ1-2; D possibly corresponds to TRBD1 (5 bases). From germline, CDR1 is SGDLS and CDR2 YYNGEE. This CDR3 region has 13 residues. V gave up 0 bases and J gave up 2 bases, with 5 bases separating them. CDR3 nucleotides: TGTGCCAGCAGCGTAGAGGGGAACTATGGCTACACCTTC. Translation gives CASSVEGNYGYTF. Using reference TRBV9 and TRBJ1-2 for the parts outside the CDR3, the full variable domain is DSGVTQTPKHLITATGQRVTLRCSPRSGDLSVYWYQQSLDQGLQFLIQYYNGEERAKGNILERFSAQQFPDLHSELNLSSLELGDSALYFCASSVEGNYGYTFGSGTRLTVV.

In its sample, this clone was seen a few times. J is TRBJ1-5 and V is TRBV5-4; TRBD1 aligns across 8 bases. Trimming cost V 4 bases and J 3 bases; bases outside gene matches: 9. The CDR3 has 16 residues. The germline gives CDR1 SGHNT, CDR2 YYREEE (reference sequence). The CDR3 sequence is CASSIGGGQANQPQHF. The CDR3, as DNA: TGTGCCAGCAGCATTGGGGGGGGACAGGCCAATCAGCCCCAGCATTTT.

The chain recombines TRBV5-4 with TRBJ2-4; 8 nucleotides agree with TRBD2. Germline trimming cut 0 bases from V and 9 bases from J; bases unmatched to any gene: 5. The CDR3 contains 14 residues. Germline V CDR1 and CDR2: SGHNT, YYREEE (reference sequence). This chain's CDR3 is CASSLGRGGIIQYF. In nucleotides, the CDR3 is TGTGCCAGCAGCTTGGGTCGGGGGGGTATCATTCAGTACTTC.

This clone occurred a few times. V and J are TRBV7-9 and TRBJ1-2; 7 bases map to TRBD1. V dropped 0 bases and J dropped 0; count of bases not matched to a gene: 1. The germline gives CDR1 SEHNR, CDR2 FQNEAQ (reference sequence). The CDR3 extends over 15 amino acids. This CDR3 reads CASSLAGTANYGYTF. The CDR3 DNA reads TGTGCCAGCAGCTTAGCGGGGACAGCTAACTATGGCTACACCTTC.

This chain uses TRBV29-1 with TRBJ2-2; 7 nucleotides match TRBD2. With 5 bases clipped from V and 4 bases from J, the junction kept 7 bases outside the gene matches. CDR3 size: 14 residues. Germline V gene sequence: CDR1 SQVTM, CDR2 ANQGSEA. The chain's CDR3 is CSVSRDYSTGELFF. CDR3 nucleotides: TGCAGCGTTTCTCGGGACTATTCCACCGGGGAGCTGTTTTTT.

CDR3 DNA: TGTGCCAGTATGGACAGTAACACCGGGGAGCTGTTTTTT. Translating it yields CASMDSNTGELFF. V is TRBV19 and J is TRBJ2-2; perhaps TRBD1 as D (6 bases). CDR1 and CDR2 from the germline V gene are LNHDA and SQIVND (reference sequence). Trimming took 7 bases from V and 2 from J, leaving 8 bases between them. The CDR3 extends over 13 amino acids.

The DNA for the CDR3 is TGTGCCAGCAGTGAAAGCCAGGATCCTTACGGCTACACCTTC. Amino acids: CASSESQDPYGYTF. The rearrangement joins TRBV2 to TRBJ1-2; the D is unclear. Trimming shortened V by 2 bases and J by 8 bases, and 15 bases separated the two germline ends. There are 14 residues in the CDR3. Germline CDR1 is SNHLY and CDR2 is FYNNEI.

This chain connects TRBV9 to TRBJ2-5; 8 bases align to TRBD1. Germline V CDR1 and CDR2: SGDLS, YYNGEE. CDR3 length equals 16 residues. V was clipped by 0 bases and J by 4 bases; unmatched bases: 8. The CDR3 loop is CASSVEAGGLGETQYF. CDR3 coding DNA: TGTGCCAGCAGCGTAGAGGCAGGGGGCTTAGGAGAGACCCAGTACTTC.

The chain is built from TRBV7-9 and TRBJ2-1; tentative D call: TRBD1 (5 bases). Trimming pared 1 base from V and 8 bases from J, leaving 6 bases between. Per the germline V gene, CDR1 is SEHNR and CDR2 is FQNEAQ (reference sequence). This CDR3 is built from 12 residues. CDR3 nucleotides: TGTGCCAGCAGCTTAGAGGGGTATGAGCAGTTCTTC. As protein: CASSLEGYEQFF.

V and J are TRBV29-1 and TRBJ1-2; D call uncertain. With 7 bases removed from V and 6 bases from J, the gap between germline ends came to 9 bases. The length of the CDR3 is 10 residues. The germline gives CDR1 SQVTM, CDR2 ANQGSEA. This CDR3 reads CSASQDGYTF. The CDR3 DNA is TGCAGCGCCTCCCAGGATGGCTACACCTTC.

This rearrangement joins TRBV7-7 to TRBJ2-2, with TRBD1 identical over 7 bases. CDR3 length: 16 residues. The junction had 6 bases not matched to a gene; V was cut back by 5 bases and J by 0 bases. Per the germline V gene, CDR1 is SSHAT and CDR2 is FNYEAQ (reference sequence). DNA of the CDR3: TGTGCCAGCAGCCAAGGACAGGTCGCGAACACCGGGGAGCTGTTTTTT. Its protein is CASSQGQVANTGELFF.

The chain carries TRBV27 and TRBJ2-7, with 8 positions matching TRBD1. Germline V gene lookup returns CDR1 MNHEY and CDR2 SMNVEV (reference sequence). The CDR3 is 14 residues long. The trim removed 9 bases at V and 3 bases at J, leaving 10 bases unmatched. The CDR3 nucleotides are TGTGCCAGTTCTTCAGGGGGCTATAACTACGAGCAGTACTTC. This encodes CASSSGGYNYEQYF.

J is TRBJ1-4 and V is TRBV15; TRBD1 agrees at 9 bases. V lost 0 bases to trimming and J lost 6 bases; unmatched junction nucleotides: 2. The V gene's germline CDR1 is LNHNV and CDR2 YYDKDF (reference sequence). CDR3 length: 15 amino acids. Here the CDR3 DNA reads TGTGCCACCAGCAGAGATGGGACAGGGTATGAAAAACTGTTTTTT. This translates into CATSRDGTGYEKLFF.

The chain uses TRBV5-6 and TRBJ2-5; D is ambiguous. The CDR3 consists of 12 residues. CDR1 is SGHDT, CDR2 YYEEEE, per germline. Between the trimmed V and J ends, which lost 4 bases and 5 bases, there was a span of 9 bases. DNA for the CDR3: TGTGCCAGCAGCCTGCTGCGGGAGACCCAGTACTTC. Translated, it gives CASSLLRETQYF. The full variable domain, in which reference TRBV5-6 and TRBJ2-5 provide the parts outside the CDR3, is DAGVTQSPTHLIKTRGQQVTLRCSPKSGHDTVSWYQQALGQGPQFIFQYYEEEERQRGNFPDRFSGHQFPNYSSELNVNALLLGDSALYLCASSLLRETQYFGPGTRLLVL.

V gene TRBV6-4 combines with J gene TRBJ2-2; no definite D call. Germline CDR1 and CDR2: MRHNA and SNTAGT. The CDR3 has 13 residues. With 6 bases removed from V and 2 bases from J, the gap between germline ends came to 7 bases. The CDR3 spells CASRAGNTGELFF. The CDR3 nucleotides read TGTGCCAGCAGGGCAGGCAACACCGGGGAGCTGTTTTTT.

There are many counts of this clone. This chain links TRBV11-2 with TRBJ1-2, with D unclear. In germline, CDR1 is SGHAT, CDR2 FQNNGV. This CDR3 is built from 13 residues. The ends were cut back, 0 bases at V and 9 bases at J, with 11 bases in the middle. DNA of the CDR3: TGTGCCAGCAGCTTAGATCCTGGCTCGAGCTACACCTTC. Encoded protein: CASSLDPGSSYTF.

The J gene is TRBJ1-3, the V gene TRBV6-5; D is unresolved. Trimming removed 5 bases at V and 2 bases at J, with 10 bases between. The germline CDR1 and CDR2 sequences are MNHEY and SVGAGI. The CDR3 covers 14 residues. As DNA, the CDR3 is TGTGCCAGCAGTATCCAGCGTCCTGGAAACACCATATATTTT. Translating it yields CASSIQRPGNTIYF.

The chain recombines TRBV21-1 with TRBJ1-5. TRBV21-1 is marked as a pseudogene. This CDR3 is 16 amino acids long. The CDR3 reads CASPDIEGEVDQPQHF. CDR3 nucleotides: TGTGCCAGCCCAGATATAGAAGGCGAGGTGGATCAGCCCCAGCATTTT.

The J gene is TRBJ2-1, the V gene TRBV7-2, with 7 bases fitting TRBD2. CDR3 length: 13 amino acids. V gave up 5 bases and J gave up 9 bases; unmatched junction bases: 7. Germline V lookup: CDR1 SGHTA, CDR2 FQGNSA. The chain's CDR3 is CASSPRTRTEQFF. The CDR3 region has the DNA TGTGCCAGCAGCCCCCGGACTAGGACTGAGCAGTTCTTC.

This chain uses TRBV23-1 with TRBJ1-3, with D possibly TRBD1 on 5 matching bases. TRBV23-1 counts as an open reading frame of uncertain function. This CDR3 spans 16 amino acids. Between the trimmed V and J ends, which lost 7 bases and 2 bases, there was a span of 18 bases. DNA of the CDR3: TGCGCCAGCAATTCTGAACTTTGGGGGGCTGGAAACACCATATATTTT. Translating it yields CASNSELWGAGNTIYF.

The rearrangement uses TRBV5-1 and TRBJ2-2; D uncertain. The CDR3 sequence is 15 residues long. The germline V gene has CDR1 SGHRS and CDR2 YFSETQ. V was pared by 4 bases and J by 5 bases, with 15 bases between. CDR3 region: CASSGSRGYTGELFF. The CDR3 DNA is TGCGCCAGCAGCGGTAGTCGAGGATATACCGGGGAGCTGTTTTTT.

The V and J genes are TRBV27 and TRBJ2-3; TRBD2 agrees at 14 bases. Germline V gene sequence: CDR1 MNHEY, CDR2 SMNVEV (reference sequence). V trimming: 4 bases; J trimming: 4 bases; junction bases outside the gene matches: 10. There are 18 residues in the CDR3. The CDR3 nucleotides are TGTGCCAGCAGTTCCTACCGGACTAGCGGGAGGCCCGCAGATACGCAGTATTTT. Translated, it gives CASSSYRTSGRPADTQYF.

The CDR3 bases are TGTGCCAGCAGCTTCCTTAGCACAGATACGCAGTATTTT. This sequence encodes CASSFLSTDTQYF. The V and J genes are TRBV11-3 and TRBJ2-3; no clear D gene. Germline V gene sequence: CDR1 SGHNT, CDR2 YENEEA. Trimming removed 3 bases at V and 0 bases at J, with 4 bases between. The CDR3 loop spans 13 amino acids.

The chain links TRBV7-3 to TRBJ2-1; 11 bases are a match to TRBD1. V shed 3 bases, J shed 8 bases, and the junction held 6 bases outside the gene matches. From germline, CDR1 is SGHTA and CDR2 FQGTGA. The CDR3 contains 15 residues. CDR3 residues: CASSLTGTGGDEQFF. CDR3 nucleotide sequence: TGTGCCAGCAGCTTGACCGGGACAGGGGGGGATGAGCAGTTCTTC. Full variable domain (rest looked up from reference TRBV7-3 and TRBJ2-1): GAGVSQTPSNKVTEKGKYVELRCDPISGHTALYWYRQSLGQGPEFLIYFQGTGAADDSGLPNDRFFAVRPEGSVSTLKIQRTERGDSAVYLCASSLTGTGGDEQFFGPGTRLTVL.